A single TCR beta chain is shown here with its context. As yet, its antigen is unknown. This CDR3 is also generated by other DNA sequences in the sample. Clones were read by immunoSEQ multiplex PCR, and TCRdb kept only the in-frame ones, dropping some. The sample shows more than 550,000 clones, around 77% of them seen only once. V was cut by 1 base and J by 4 bases, with 5 bases left in between. The CDR3 loop spans 13 amino acids. Looked up from germline, CDR1 is LNHDA and CDR2 is SQIVND (reference sequence). This sample was included in a study of shared clonotypes between healthy human individuals. Findings and limits, study-wide: In contrast to clonotypes shared by all four donors, non-shared clonotypes had lower generation probabilities.

The origin of this receptor is a woman in her thirties in good health. The chain is built from TRBV19 and TRBJ1-5; D unresolved. The sequenced sample consisted of memory CD4+ T cells sorted from blood. As to subset: CD45RA-negative fraction. The CDR3 loop reads CASSIGVNQPQHF. CDR3 nucleotides: TGTGCCAGTAGTATAGGAGTAAATCAGCCCCAGCATTTT.